Each of the 17 T cell receptor beta chains below was sequenced from the same sample in a study of blood T cell repertoires in COVID-19. Data came from immunoSEQ multiplex PCR; TCRdb stores just in-frame clones and leaves some out. The profile covers 130,000 to 150,000 clones, with 84% appearing a single time and roughly 5.7% taken by the ten largest. The sequenced material came from PBMCs or T cells enriched from blood (not recorded which). Source of these receptors: a woman aged 45 to 65 who had been exposed to COVID-19.

The gene calls are TRBV3-1 (or the pseudogene TRBV3-2) and TRBJ2-2, with D possibly matching TRBD2 (5 bases). The CDR3 is made up of 14 amino acids. CDR1 and CDR2 from the germline V gene are LGHDT and YNNKEL (reference sequence). Trimming took 4 bases from V and 4 from J, leaving 10 bases between them. The CDR3 DNA reads TGTGCCAGCAGCCCAGCGGACGGCACCGGGGAGCTGTTTTTT. Its protein is CASSPADGTGELFF.

The rearrangement uses TRBV9 and TRBJ2-2, with 7 bases lining up with TRBD1. V trimming: 4 bases; J trimming: 1 base; junction bases outside the gene matches: 4. The CDR3 has 15 residues. Germline CDR1 SGDLS, CDR2 YYNGEE. For the CDR3, the DNA is TGTGCCAGCAGCCCAGACAGGGAGAACACCGGGGAGCTGTTTTTT. Its translation is CASSPDRENTGELFF.

The chain is built from TRBV2 and TRBJ1-6, with no clear D. This CDR3 spans 12 amino acids. Germline V gives CDR1 SNHLY, CDR2 FYNNEI. Deletions cut 3 bases from V and 10 bases from J, with 7 bases between. CDR3 bases: TGTGCCAGCAGTGATTGGGCCTCACCCCTCCACTTT. Translated: CASSDWASPLHF.

This chain connects TRBV27 to TRBJ2-7; a possible D gene is TRBD2 (5 bases). CDR3 length equals 14 residues. V was clipped by 5 bases and J by 0 bases, with 11 bases between them. Germline-derived CDR1 and CDR2 are MNHEY and SMNVEV (reference sequence). The CDR3 protein is CASSGGLASYEQYF. The CDR3 bases are TGTGCCAGCAGTGGAGGACTTGCCTCCTACGAGCAGTACTTC.

The CDR3 DNA sequence: TGTGCCAGCACCCCCGGGACAGGGAGTGTGCGGGACTATGGCTACACCTTC. Its translation: CASTPGTGSVRDYGYTF. The chain has TRBV5-4 and TRBJ1-2; 9 bases are a match to TRBD1. Unmatched junction bases numbered 15, after V lost 6 bases and J lost 3 bases. CDR3 size: 17 residues. The germline V gene encodes CDR1 SGHNT and CDR2 YYREEE (reference sequence).

As regards this clone: This sequence may be a read error, since a much larger clone differs from it by one base. This chain uses TRBV7-9 with TRBJ1-1, with 9 bases that match TRBD1. V dropped 5 bases and J dropped 4; count of bases not matched to a gene: 2. The CDR3 consists of 13 residues. Germline V gene lookup returns CDR1 SEHNR and CDR2 FQNEAQ (reference sequence). The CDR3 spells CASSPTGGTEAFF. The CDR3 DNA is TGTGCCAGCAGCCCGACAGGGGGCACTGAAGCTTTCTTT.

The chain uses TRBV6-2 or TRBV6-3 and TRBJ1-1, with 11 bases identical to TRBD1. The J segment lost 5 bases and the V segment lost 2 bases, leaving 13 bases of the junction unmatched. Germline loops: CDR1 MNHEY, CDR2 SVGEGT. This CDR3 spans 18 amino acids. CDR3 nucleotides: TGTGCCAGCAGTTACACCACCGGGACAGGGGGTCTTGGGACTGAAGCTTTCTTT. Its translation: CASSYTTGTGGLGTEAFF.

The chain carries TRBV18 and TRBJ2-1, with D possibly being TRBD2 (6 bases). In germline, CDR1 is KGHSH, CDR2 LQKENI. Trimming stripped 3 bases from V and 5 bases from J, with 17 bases between. CDR3 length: 16 amino acids. The CDR3 spells CASSPMPGRGNNEQFF. CDR3 DNA sequence: TGTGCCAGCTCACCCATGCCGGGACGCGGGAACAATGAGCAGTTCTTC.

The gene calls are TRBV12-3 or TRBV12-4 and TRBJ1-5; D is ambiguous. The CDR3 is made up of 13 amino acids. V was shortened by 3 bases and J by 6 bases, with 9 bases between the two germline ends. The CDR3 protein is CASSFGGFQPQHF. For the CDR3, the DNA is TGTGCCAGCAGTTTTGGAGGGTTTCAGCCCCAGCATTTT.

The chain is built from TRBV5-1 and TRBJ1-2, with 8 bases lining up with TRBD1. Germline lookup yields CDR1 SGHRS and CDR2 YFSETQ. The junction had 14 bases not matched to a gene; V was cut back by 3 bases and J by 4 bases. The CDR3 totals 17 residues. CDR3 bases: TGCGCCAGCAGCTCTGGGCCTCGGGCAGGGGGCAGCTATGGCTACACCTTC. This sequence encodes CASSSGPRAGGSYGYTF.

The chain couples TRBV9 to TRBJ2-1; TRBD2 might be the D (6 bases). The CDR3 totals 15 residues. Germline V lookup: CDR1 SGDLS, CDR2 YYNGEE. The germline V and J ends were trimmed by 3 bases and 9 bases, with 19 bases remaining between them. The CDR3 bases are TGTGCCAGCAGCGCGCCTCGTTGGGGGGACGGTGAGCAGTTCTTC. Its protein product is CASSAPRWGDGEQFF.

The chain couples TRBV7-6 to TRBJ2-2; 7 bases are shared with TRBD1. CDR1 is SGHVS and CDR2 is FNYEAQ in the germline V gene. The CDR3 consists of 15 residues. After removal of 6 bases from V and 2 bases from J, the junction contained 6 bases not matched to a gene. The CDR3 spells CASRTGFDNTGELFF. The CDR3 region has the DNA TGTGCCAGCAGGACAGGGTTCGACAACACCGGGGAGCTGTTTTTT.

The chain recombines TRBV5-1 with TRBJ2-2; 9 bases are a match to TRBD2. V lost 5 bases to trimming and J lost 6 bases; unmatched junction nucleotides: 8. The CDR3 contains 15 residues. Germline V gene data show CDR1 as SGHRS and CDR2 as YFSETQ. The CDR3 DNA sequence: TGCGCCAGCAGGCCGAGCGGGGGGTCCCCCGGGGAGCTGTTTTTT. The encoded protein is CASRPSGGSPGELFF.

The chain uses TRBV2 and TRBJ2-5, with 7 bases matching TRBD2. This CDR3 contains 14 residues. V trimming: 7 bases; J trimming: 4 bases; junction bases outside the gene matches: 9. Germline values: CDR1 SNHLY, CDR2 FYNNEI. The DNA for the CDR3 is TGTGCCAGCACCCTCGGCGGGAGTAGAGAGACCCAGTACTTC. Protein product: CASTLGGSRETQYF.

The chain is built from TRBV11-2 and TRBJ1-2; 7 bases align to TRBD1. CDR1 is SGHAT and CDR2 is FQNNGV in the germline V gene. The CDR3 spans 14 residues. The trim removed 5 bases at V and 8 bases at J, leaving 11 bases unmatched. As DNA, the CDR3 is TGTGCCAGCAGCACCCTGTTAGGGGGCGGGGGCTACACCTTC. It yields the protein CASSTLLGGGGYTF.

The chain carries TRBV3-1 (or the pseudogene TRBV3-2) and TRBJ2-7; 11 nucleotides match TRBD2. The ends lost 4 bases at V and 2 bases at J; junction bases unmatched: 4. This CDR3 comprises 15 residues. CDR1 and CDR2 (germline): LGHDT, YNNKEL (reference sequence). CDR3 nucleotides: TGTGCCAGCAGCCGGACTAGCGGGCCGGCCTACGAGCAGTACTTC. It codes for CASSRTSGPAYEQYF.

This chain connects TRBV6-4 to TRBJ2-3, with D possibly being TRBD2 (6 bases). This CDR3 region has 14 residues. V was cut by 4 bases and J by 1 base, with 9 bases left in between. CDR1 is MRHNA and CDR2 is SNTAGT in the germline V gene. This CDR3 reads CASSVGGGTDTQYF. CDR3 bases: TGTGCCAGCAGTGTTGGCGGGGGCACAGATACGCAGTATTTT.